One sample yielded the 12 T cell receptor beta chains listed below, sequenced in a study of T cell clonality in common variable immunodeficiency. Produced via immunoSEQ multiplex PCR; TCRdb's table is partial and in-frame only. This sample has some 39,000 clones and no singletons, with more than 1.2% in the ten largest. The specimen sequenced was peripheral blood mononuclear cells. These receptors were obtained from a person aged 18 to 70 in good health.

Many counts were recorded for this clone. Sequencing ends 3 residues short of the CDR3 end; the germline J gene provides the rest. The sample contains more than one DNA sequence encoding this CDR3. V usage is TRBV18 and J usage is TRBJ2-5; the match to TRBD2 covers 12 bases. V dropped 0 bases and J dropped 5; count of bases not matched to a gene: 4. The CDR3 is made up of 16 amino acids. CDR1 and CDR2 from the germline V gene are KGHSH and LQKENI. The CDR3 DNA, read in part, is TGTGCCAGCTCACCACCTCGACTAGCGGGAGTTGAGACC. Its translation is CASSPPRLAGVET. The entire CDR3 protein is CASSPPRLAGVETQYF.

This clone appeared many times. The CDR3 goes on 3 residues after the read ends, and that part is filled in from the germline J gene. The rearrangement uses TRBV29-1 and TRBJ2-1, with 14 nucleotides matching TRBD2. This CDR3 is built from 16 residues. CDR1 SQVTM and CDR2 ANQGSEA come from the germline V gene. V lost 7 bases and J lost 7; bases outside the gene matches: 12. The CDR3 protein is CSAAGGTSGSKNEQFF. The CDR3 bases that were read are TGCAGCGCTGCGGGGGGGACTAGCGGGAGTAAGAATGAG.

The sample holds many counts of this clone. The missing CDR3 end, 3 residues past where the read stops, is filled in from the germline J gene. The chain recombines TRBV6-2 or TRBV6-3 with TRBJ2-3, with 9 bases aligning to TRBD2. Germline V gene data show CDR1 as MNHEY and CDR2 as SVGEGT. The CDR3 is made up of 15 amino acids. Trimming at V came to 7 bases and at J to 7 bases, leaving 12 bases not matched to a gene. Partial CDR3 DNA: TGTGCCAGCACACACCCGCGGGGGGGAGTGAATACG. Amino acids: CASTHPRGGVNT. The complete CDR3 sequence is CASTHPRGGVNTQYF.

Comments on this clone: The read finishes 3 residues shy of the CDR3 end, and the germline J gene is used to complete it. The gene calls are TRBV25-1 and TRBJ2-7; D not resolved. The V end was cut by 3 bases, the J end by 6 bases, with 15 bases between. From germline, CDR1 is MGHDK and CDR2 SYGVNS. The CDR3 is 14 amino acids. The CDR3 bases that were read are TGTGCCAGCAGTGAGGGCTGGGCCGAAAGCGAG. Translating it yields CASSEGWAESE. The entire CDR3 sequence reads CASSEGWAESEQYF.

This clone was observed many times. The read ends 3 residues shy of where the CDR3 ends; the end is completed using the germline J gene. The chain recombines TRBV7-6 with TRBJ2-7, with D possibly matching TRBD1 (6 bases). The CDR3 covers 13 residues. Trimming took off 5 bases at V and 5 bases at J, with 13 bases between the two ends. Germline CDR1 reads SGHVS; CDR2 reads FNYEAQ. CDR3 residues: CASSGYRVNEQYF. The CDR3 DNA, read in part, is TGTGCCAGCAGCGGTTACAGGGTCAACGAG. Drawing the rest from reference TRBV7-6 and TRBJ2-7, the complete variable domain is GAGVSQSPRYKVTKRGQDVALRCDPISGHVSLYWYRQALGQGPEFLTYFNYEAQQDKSGLPNDRFSAERPEGSISTLTIQRTEQRDSAMYRCASSGYRVNEQYFGPGTRLTVT.

This clone was found a few times. Sequencing ends 3 residues short of the CDR3 end; the germline J gene provides the rest. The chain couples TRBV7-9 to TRBJ2-3, with TRBD1 matching 8 bases. Germline-derived CDR1 and CDR2 are SEHNR and FQNEAQ (reference sequence). The CDR3 is made up of 15 amino acids. V lost 1 base, J lost 2 bases, and 2 bases stayed unmatched. CDR3 bases read: TGTGCCAGCAGCTTAGGGACAGGGCACACAGATACG. Amino acids: CASSLGTGHTDT. The full CDR3 sequence reads CASSLGTGHTDTQYF.

There are many counts of this clone. The read falls 3 residues short of the CDR3 end, and the missing part is taken from the germline J gene. This chain connects TRBV6-1 to TRBJ2-1; 7 bases match TRBD2. Germline V gives CDR1 MNHNS, CDR2 SASEGT. The length of the CDR3 is 15 residues. V lost 4 bases to trimming and J lost 7 bases; unmatched junction nucleotides: 10. The DNA read from the CDR3 is TGTGCCAGCAGTGGGACTAGTCCTACGAGGAATGAG. Residues: CASSGTSPTRNE. The whole CDR3 reads CASSGTSPTRNEQFF.

This clone appeared many times. The part of the CDR3 DNA that was read is TGCGCCAGCAGCTTGGGCGGCGGTGACAATGAG. Its translation is CASSLGGGDNE. The CDR3, in full, reads CASSLGGGDNEQFF. The chain uses TRBV5-1 and TRBJ2-1, with D hard to call. The read ends 3 residues shy of where the CDR3 ends; the end is completed using the germline J gene. Trimming left V 0 bases short and J 5 bases short, with 9 bases between. The CDR3 extends over 14 amino acids. Germline-derived CDR1 and CDR2 are SGHRS and YFSETQ.

In its sample, this clone was seen many times. The read comes to an end 3 residues before the CDR3 does, leaving the germline J gene to fill in the end. The chain uses TRBV7-2 and TRBJ2-7; no definite D call. The CDR3 consists of 14 residues. Germline V gene data show CDR1 as SGHTA and CDR2 as FQGNSA. V lost 1 base and J lost 1, with 8 bases in between. The part of the CDR3 DNA that was read is TGTGCCAGCAGCTTAGATTTGCGTTCCTACGAG. Its translation: CASSLDLRSYE. The entire CDR3 is CASSLDLRSYEQYF.

The table lists this clone with many counts. The read comes to an end 3 residues before the CDR3 does, leaving the germline J gene to fill in the end. This sequence joins TRBV14 and TRBJ2-1, with D possibly matching TRBD2 (5 bases). This CDR3 comprises 15 residues. CDR1 and CDR2 from the germline V gene are SGHDN and FVKESK. With 4 bases removed from V and 3 bases from J, the gap between germline ends came to 13 bases. The part of the CDR3 DNA that was read is TGTGCCAGCAGCCCCTTCCCGGGGATCTACAATGAG. It codes for CASSPFPGIYNE. The complete CDR3 reads CASSPFPGIYNEQFF. Full variable domain (outside the CDR3, taken from reference TRBV14 and TRBJ2-1): EAGVTQFPSHSVIEKGQTVTLRCDPISGHDNLYWYRRVMGKEIKFLLHFVKESKQDESGMPNNRFLAERTGGTYSTLKVQPAELEDSGVYFCASSPFPGIYNEQFFGPGTRLTVL.

In regard to this clone: The observed sequence ends 3 residues before the CDR3 terminus, with the missing tail filled in from the germline J gene. V gene TRBV19 combines with J gene TRBJ1-1; TRBD1 matches at 8 bases. CDR3 size: 15 residues. Germline CDR1 LNHDA, CDR2 SQIVND (reference sequence). CDR3 loop: CASSMGQVNNEKAFF. The sequenced CDR3 bases are TGTGCCAGTAGTATGGGACAGGTCAATAATGAAAAA. Using reference TRBV19 and TRBJ1-1 for the parts outside the CDR3, the full variable domain is DGGITQSPKYLFRKEGQNVTLSCEQNLNHDAMYWYRQDPGQGLRLIYYSQIVNDFQKGDIAEGYSVSREKKESFPLTVTSAQKNPTAFYLCASSMGQVNNEKAFFGQGTRLTVV.

In this sample, this clone turned up many times. The CDR3: CASTRTSGQETQYF. The CDR3 bases that were read are TGTGCCAGCACCCGGACTAGCGGCCAAGAGACC. The rearrangement uses TRBV12-3 or TRBV12-4 and TRBJ2-5; TRBD2 matches 10 bases. The read falls 3 residues short of the CDR3 end, and the missing part is taken from the germline J gene. The CDR3 covers 14 residues. Unmatched junction bases numbered 3, after V lost 7 bases and J lost 1 base.